The sequence of this TCR beta chain was determined in a study of shared clonotypes between healthy human individuals. Looking at the study overall: A few men and a couple of women, aged 18 to 49, were donors. There were three CD4 naive, three CD4 memory, two CD8 naive and one CD8 memory plates per donor.

Naive CD8 populations comprised CD45RO-negative cells positively selected for CCR7, excluding terminally differentiated effector memory CD45RA+ cells. Germline CDR1 is SEHNR and CDR2 is FQNEAQ (reference sequence). The V end was cut by 3 bases, the J end by 5 bases, with 10 bases between. The CDR3 spans 13 residues. The assay was immunoSEQ multiplex PCR, and TCRdb's table has in-frame clones only and misses some. The sample carries about 2.1 million clones, 85% to 95% recorded once. The chain has TRBV7-9 and TRBJ1-2; a possible D gene is TRBD1 (5 bases). The sequencing sample was made of naive CD8+ T cells from PBMCs. The sequence was collected from a man between 18 and 29 years old in good health. Some clones in this sample may be carry-over from other donors' samples. DNA for the CDR3: TGTGCCAGCAGCTTCGGGGCTCAATATGGCTACACCTTC. This sequence encodes CASSFGAQYGYTF.